What follows describes a single T cell receptor beta chain. This specimen comes from a study of blood T cell repertoires in COVID-19. Looking at the study overall: The study drew acute and convalescent COVID-19 samples from the United States, Italy and Spain. PBMCs, B-cell-depleted T cells, or T cells were the source of the cDNA or gDNA that made up the material.

Per the study methods: Counts of nucleated cells, estimated from reference gene primer amplification, were obtained. Method: immunoSEQ multiplex PCR; TCRdb's copy keeps in-frame clones and lacks some. The DNA was the basis for D and trimming; V, J and clone size are from that table. The repertoire consists of roughly 100,000 clones, with 84% occurring once and the leading ten covering less than 10%. The CDR3 has 15 amino acids. Germline CDR1 and CDR2: LNHDA and SQIVND (reference sequence). V gave up 6 bases and J gave up 8 bases; unmatched junction bases: 11. Sequenced sample: peripheral blood. The V call is TRBV19, the J call TRBJ1-2; TRBD1 matches at 11 bases. The clonotype originates from a man aged 35 to 55 with active or convalescent COVID-19. The CDR3 spells CASSILLDRGLGYTF. The CDR3 DNA sequence: TGTGCCAGTAGCATCCTTTTGGACAGGGGGCTCGGCTACACCTTC.